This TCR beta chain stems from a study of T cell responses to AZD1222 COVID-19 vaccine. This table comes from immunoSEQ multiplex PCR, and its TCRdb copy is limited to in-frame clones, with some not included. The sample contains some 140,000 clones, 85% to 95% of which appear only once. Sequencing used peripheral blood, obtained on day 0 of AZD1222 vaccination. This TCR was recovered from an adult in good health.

The CDR3 nucleotides read TGTGCCAGCAGCTCCGGACAGGGGGCGAACACTGAAGCTTTCTTT. Amino acids: CASSSGQGANTEAFF. The chain couples TRBV7-8 to TRBJ1-1; 11 positions match TRBD1. CDR1 and CDR2 (germline): SGHVS, FQNEAQ. V trimming: 4 bases; J trimming: 1 base; junction bases outside the gene matches: 2. The CDR3 is 15 amino acids.